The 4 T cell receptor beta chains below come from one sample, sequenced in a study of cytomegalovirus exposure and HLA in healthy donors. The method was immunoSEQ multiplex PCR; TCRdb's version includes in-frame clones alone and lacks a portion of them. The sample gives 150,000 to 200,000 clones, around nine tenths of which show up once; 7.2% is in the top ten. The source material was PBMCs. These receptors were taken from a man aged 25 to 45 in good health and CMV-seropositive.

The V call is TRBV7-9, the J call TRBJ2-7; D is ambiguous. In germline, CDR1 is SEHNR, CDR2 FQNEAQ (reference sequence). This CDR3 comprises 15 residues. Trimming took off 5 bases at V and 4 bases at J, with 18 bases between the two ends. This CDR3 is CASSQGPRAFYEQYF. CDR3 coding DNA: TGTGCCAGCAGCCAAGGACCCCGGGCCTTTTACGAGCAGTACTTC. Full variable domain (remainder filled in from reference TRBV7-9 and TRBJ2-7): DTGVSQNPRHKITKRGQNVTFRCDPISEHNRLYWYRQTLGQGPEFLTYFQNEAQLEKSRLLSDRFSAERPKGSFSTLEIQRTEQGDSAMYLCASSQGPRAFYEQYFGPGTRLTVT.

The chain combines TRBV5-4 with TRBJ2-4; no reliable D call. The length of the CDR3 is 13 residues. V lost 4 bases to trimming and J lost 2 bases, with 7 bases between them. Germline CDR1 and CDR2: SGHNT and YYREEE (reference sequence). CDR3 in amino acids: CASSVTPKNIQYF. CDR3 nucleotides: TGTGCCAGCAGCGTGACCCCCAAAAACATTCAGTACTTC.

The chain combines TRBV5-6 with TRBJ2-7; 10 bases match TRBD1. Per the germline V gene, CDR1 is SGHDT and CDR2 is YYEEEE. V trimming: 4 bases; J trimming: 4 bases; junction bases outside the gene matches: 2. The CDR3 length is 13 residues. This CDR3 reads CASSRDRGYEQYF. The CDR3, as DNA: TGTGCCAGCAGCCGGGACAGGGGTTACGAGCAGTACTTC.

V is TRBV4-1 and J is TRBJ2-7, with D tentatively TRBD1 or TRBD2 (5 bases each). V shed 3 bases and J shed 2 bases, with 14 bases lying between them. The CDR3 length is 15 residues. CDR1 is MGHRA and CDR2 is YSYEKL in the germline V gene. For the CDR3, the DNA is TGCGCCAGCAGCCACTACGGGGACGGGGCCTACGAGCAGTACTTC. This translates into CASSHYGDGAYEQYF.